These 26 T cell receptor beta chains came from one sample sequenced in a study of molecular identifiers for immune sequencing clone quantification. Each CDR3 protein is one row after TCRdb ran MiXCR on the PCR reads. Of about 54,000 distinct CDR3 sequences in the sample, approximately 25% were seen once. The sequencing input was naive CD8+ T cells from blood, with Jurkat cell RNA spiked in. The subset was: FACS-sorted CD8+CD4-CCR7+CD45RA+ naive T cells. These receptors originate from a human donor in good health. Some libraries in this study had Jurkat cell RNA spiked in.

This clonotype was found a few times. This CDR3 reads CASSWTDRQAFF. Written as DNA, the CDR3 is TGTGCCAGCAGTTGGACGGACAGGCAAGCTTTCTTT. The J gene is TRBJ1-1, the V gene TRBV12-3 or TRBV12-4, with 7 bases fitting TRBD1. The V and J ends lost 4 bases and 9 bases, in that order; junction bases with no gene match: 5. The CDR3 length is 12 residues.

The sample holds one count of this clonotype. A read error may be the cause here, since a much bigger clone is one base away. No conserved phenylalanine or tryptophan ends this CDR3, so it is likely a read error. The genes are TRBV28 and TRBJ2-3; a weak D match, TRBD2 (5 bases). Per germline, CDR1 MDHEN and CDR2 SYDVKM. Trimming took 10 bases from V and 1 from J, leaving 15 bases between them. The CDR3 runs to 14 residues. CDR3 sequence: CATNTLGGTDTQYL. Here the CDR3 DNA reads TGTGCCACCAATACCCTCGGGGGCACAGATACGCAGTATCTT.

This clonotype has at least ten counts. V usage is TRBV28 and J usage is TRBJ2-7, with D uncertain. This CDR3 has 13 residues. V lost 2 bases and J lost 2, with 7 bases in between. CDR1 MDHEN and CDR2 SYDVKM come from the germline V gene. This CDR3 is CASSLVAAYEQYF. The CDR3 nucleotides are TGTGCCAGCAGTTTAGTAGCAGCCTACGAGCAGTACTTC.

This clonotype appeared many times. V and J are TRBV7-9 and TRBJ1-1; D is uncertain. Germline loops: CDR1 SEHNR, CDR2 FQNEAQ (reference sequence). The CDR3 is 13 residues long. V dropped 6 bases and J dropped 0 bases, with 8 bases sitting between them. This CDR3 is CASSPPMNTEAFF. Here the CDR3 DNA reads TGTGCCAGCAGTCCCCCGATGAACACTGAAGCTTTCTTT.

This clonotype was seen many times. The chain carries TRBV5-8 and TRBJ1-1; D remains ambiguous. Germline V gene sequence: CDR1 SGHTS, CDR2 YDEGEE. Trimming cost V 2 bases and J 0 bases, with 8 bases left between them. CDR3 length: 14 residues. CDR3 sequence (DNA): TGTGCCAGCAGCTTACTGCCAATGAACACTGAAGCTTTCTTT. It is translated as CASSLLPMNTEAFF.

This clonotype has more than one count but fewer than ten. The rearrangement links TRBV5-1 to TRBJ1-5; possibly TRBD1 for D (5 bases). The germline V gene has CDR1 SGHRS and CDR2 YFSETQ. V was clipped by 4 bases and J by 0 bases, with 17 bases between them. The CDR3 totals 17 residues. CDR3 coding DNA: TGCGCCAGCAGCCCGGGGACCTCCTTGGGTAGCAATCAGCCCCAGCATTTT. It yields the protein CASSPGTSLGSNQPQHF.

On this clonotype: A read error is possible here, since a much larger clone lies one base away. The chain couples TRBV25-1 to TRBJ2-5; D possibly matches TRBD1 or TRBD2 (5 bases each). Looked up from germline, CDR1 is MGHDK and CDR2 is SYGVNS. The CDR3 runs to 14 residues. The CDR3 loop reads CASSGQGPQEPQYF. DNA of the CDR3: TGTGCCAGCAGCGGTCAGGGACCCCAAGAGCCCCAGTACTTC.

Comment on this clonotype: One base away lies a much larger clone, so this may be a sequencing read error. The chain employs TRBV2 and TRBJ2-7; the D gene could be TRBD1 or TRBD2 (5 bases each). CDR1 is SNHLY, CDR2 FYNNEI, per germline. The CDR3 has 11 amino acids. The CDR3 DNA reads TGTGCCGGAGGAGACAGTGGCGAGCAGTGCTTC. This gives the protein CAGGDSGEQCF.

This clonotype was seen many times. V is TRBV9 and J is TRBJ1-1; D unresolved. The CDR3 spans 16 residues. CDR1 is SGDLS, CDR2 YYNGEE, per germline. Trimming stripped 2 bases from V and 4 bases from J, with 18 bases between. For the CDR3, the DNA is TGTGCCAGCAGCGTCGGAAGGGAGTATCGTGGCACTGAAGCTTTCTTT. The encoded protein is CASSVGREYRGTEAFF. Filled out from reference TRBV9 and TRBJ1-1, the complete variable domain reads DSGVTQTPKHLITATGQRVTLRCSPRSGDLSVYWYQQSLDQGLQFLIQYYNGEERAKGNILERFSAQQFPDLHSELNLSSLELGDSALYFCASSVGREYRGTEAFFGQGTRLTVV.

This clonotype has a handful of counts. This chain uses TRBV29-1 with TRBJ2-1, with 7 bases lining up with TRBD2. After removal of 7 bases from V and 6 bases from J, the junction contained 12 bases not matched to a gene. This CDR3 spans 14 amino acids. The V gene's germline CDR1 is SQVTM and CDR2 ANQGSEA. Written as DNA, the CDR3 is TGCAGCGGGGAGGGACGGGGAGTTTCCAATGAGCAGTTCTTC. Translation gives CSGEGRGVSNEQFF.

This clonotype was observed a handful of times. V is TRBV12-3 or TRBV12-4 and J is TRBJ1-1; TRBD1 matches 8 bases. CDR3 length equals 15 residues. V trimming: 7 bases; J trimming: 6 bases; junction bases outside the gene matches: 13. The CDR3 nucleotides are TGTGCCAGCAATGATTGGACAGGGAATGTTGCTGAAGCTTTCTTT. Translation: CASNDWTGNVAEAFF.

The chain links TRBV7-9 to TRBJ2-1; D gene ambiguous. The CDR3 runs 9 residues. Germline values: CDR1 SEHNR, CDR2 FQNEAQ (reference sequence). Trimming stripped 8 bases from V and 6 bases from J, with 2 bases between. CDR3 region: CASPNEQFF. CDR3 coding DNA: TGTGCCAGCCCCAATGAGCAGTTCTTC.

Note on this clonotype: A single base separates this from a much larger clone, so it may be a read error. The CDR3 region is CASSQDKHGIEPQYF. In nucleotides, the CDR3 is TGTGCCAGCAGCCAAGACAAACACGGGATAGAGCCCCAGTACTTC. The chain has TRBV3-1 and TRBJ2-5; possible D gene TRBD2, 5 bases. The CDR3 is 15 residues long. CDR1 is LGHDT, CDR2 YNNKEL, per germline (reference sequence).

This clonotype was recorded at least ten times. V gene TRBV21-1 combines with J gene TRBJ2-3; TRBD2 reflects the table's D call only, with no check against the DNA. TRBV21-1 is classified as a pseudogene. The CDR3 length is 18 residues. The CDR3 sequence: CASSKGLADAIGTDTQYF. As DNA, the CDR3 is TGTGCCAGCAGCAAGGGACTAGCGGACGCGATCGGCACAGATACGCAGTATTTT.

This clonotype showed up many times. The chain uses TRBV4-3 and TRBJ2-3, with 11 bases lining up with TRBD2. The V segment lost 0 bases and the J segment 6 bases; nucleotides outside the gene matches: 2. This CDR3 has 15 amino acids. Germline CDR1 and CDR2: LGHNA and YSLEER. CDR3 amino acids: CASSQEWTSGDTQYF. As DNA, the CDR3 is TGCGCCAGCAGCCAAGAATGGACTAGCGGGGATACGCAGTATTTT.

This clonotype was found a few times. The V and J genes are TRBV12-5 and TRBJ2-2; the D is unclear. The CDR3 has 12 amino acids. Germline lookup yields CDR1 LGHNT and CDR2 FRNRAP. V was pared by 0 bases and J by 8 bases, with 4 bases between. The CDR3 DNA sequence: TGTGCTAGTGGTTTGGTCCCTGGGGAGCTGTTTTTT. It encodes CASGLVPGELFF.

The chain uses TRBV6-2 or TRBV6-3 and TRBJ2-5, with D uncertain. Deletions cut 0 bases from V and 5 bases from J, with 4 bases between. The V gene's germline CDR1 is MNHEY and CDR2 SVGEGT. CDR3 size: 12 residues. CDR3 protein: CASSYSAETQYF. The CDR3 bases are TGTGCCAGCAGTTACTCCGCCGAGACCCAGTACTTC.

This clonotype was counted many times. V gene TRBV15 combines with J gene TRBJ2-3; D unresolved. CDR1 LNHNV and CDR2 YYDKDF come from the germline V gene (reference sequence). V gave up 1 base and J gave up 2 bases, with 10 bases separating them. CDR3 length: 15 residues. The CDR3 region has the DNA TGTGCCACCAGCAGAGGTACCCTCTTCACAGATACGCAGTATTTT. It specifies CATSRGTLFTDTQYF.

This clonotype appeared a single time. The chain has TRBV19 and TRBJ1-4, with D uncertain. The CDR3 length is 14 residues. V was pared by 8 bases and J by 7 bases, with 17 bases between. Per the germline V gene, CDR1 is LNHDA and CDR2 is SQIVND (reference sequence). The chain's CDR3 is CASPSLGLTEKLFF. Here the CDR3 DNA reads TGTGCCAGTCCAAGTTTGGGGTTGACTGAAAAACTGTTTTTT.

Comment on this clonotype: A much larger clone lies a single base off, so this may be a read error. The rearrangement uses TRBV7-9 and TRBJ2-7, with 12 bases that match TRBD2. The CDR3 is made up of 17 amino acids. Germline CDR1 is SEHNR and CDR2 is FQNEAQ (reference sequence). Written as DNA, the CDR3 is TGTGCCAGCAGCTCAGGACTAGCGGGGTTTAACTCCTACGAGCAGCACTTC. Protein product: CASSSGLAGFNSYEQHF.

This clonotype was picked up many times. The V and J genes are TRBV27 and TRBJ2-3; possibly TRBD1 for D (6 bases). CDR3 size: 15 residues. Germline loops: CDR1 MNHEY, CDR2 SMNVEV (reference sequence). The V end lost 3 bases, the J end lost 0 bases, and 10 bases lay between the germline ends. This chain's CDR3 is CASSFTGRSTDTQYF. CDR3 sequence (DNA): TGTGCCAGCAGTTTTACAGGGCGAAGCACAGATACGCAGTATTTT.

The table lists this clonotype with a few counts. V is TRBV27 and J is TRBJ1-5; unclear D gene. CDR1 is MNHEY and CDR2 is SMNVEV in the germline V gene (reference sequence). V lost 1 base and J 5 bases, leaving 6 bases between the germline ends. This CDR3 has 13 residues. The CDR3 bases are TGTGCCAGCAGTTTATGGGTGGATCAGCCCCAGCATTTT. It specifies CASSLWVDQPQHF.

Worth noting for this clonotype: A much larger clone sits a single nucleotide away, making a read error possible. V gene TRBV29-1 combines with J gene TRBJ1-1; no clear D. This CDR3 is 13 amino acids long. Germline values: CDR1 SQVTM, CDR2 ANQGSEA. Trimming left V 4 bases short and J 6 bases short, with 15 bases between. The CDR3 region is CSVGVEGWAEAFF. The CDR3 region has the DNA TGCAGCGTTGGAGTGGAGGGTTGGGCTGAAGCTTTCTTT.

This clonotype was seen a few times. The rearrangement joins TRBV27 to TRBJ2-3; D tentatively fits TRBD1 or TRBD2 (5 bases each). The germline gives CDR1 MNHEY, CDR2 SMNVEV (reference sequence). With 1 base removed from V and 0 bases from J, the gap between germline ends came to 17 bases. This CDR3 region has 18 residues. In DNA, the CDR3 is TGTGCCAGCAGTTTATGGGGGACGGGATACCTTAGCACAGATACGCAGTATTTT. It codes for CASSLWGTGYLSTDTQYF.

To note about this clonotype: Being one base from a much bigger clone, this may be a read error. Here the CDR3 omits its conserved ending phenylalanine or tryptophan, so a read error is the likely source. The chain couples TRBV10-3 to TRBJ2-7; 7 bases are shared with TRBD1. J was trimmed by 0 bases and V by 3 bases; bases with no gene match: 2. The CDR3 covers 14 residues. CDR1 is ENHRY, CDR2 SYGVKD, per germline. CDR3 DNA: TGTGCCATCAGTGAACCAGGGGGCTCCTACGAGCAGTACTCC. Amino acids: CAISEPGGSYEQYS.

This clonotype appeared many times. The chain carries TRBV12-3 or TRBV12-4 and TRBJ1-3; D is uncertain. There are 15 residues in the CDR3. With 6 bases removed from V and 1 base from J, the gap between germline ends came to 13 bases. CDR3 nucleotide sequence: TGTGCCAGCAGACAAAACACGCGATCTGGAAACACCATATATTTT. This codes for CASRQNTRSGNTIYF.